A single sample is the source of the 20 T cell receptor beta chains below, sequenced in a study of blood T cell repertoires in COVID-19 (dated by TCRdb to about 2020). Library prep was done by the immunoSEQ multiplex PCR assay. TCRdb's version of the immuneACCESS table is confined to in-frame rearrangements and falls short of the full clone set. An unresolved V gene accounts for under half of the shortfall where checked; the remainder is of unknown origin. Within this sample are under 250,000 clones, with about 92% of them counted one time only. Of the sample, around 1.2% is held by the ten largest clones. Sample: peripheral blood. The source is a man aged 30 to 39 with acute or convalescent COVID-19.

The V and J genes are TRBV9 and TRBJ2-1; D might be TRBD1 (5 bases). CDR3 length: 15 residues. V lost 2 bases and J lost 7, with 16 bases in between. The germline V gene encodes CDR1 SGDLS and CDR2 YYNGEE. The CDR3 DNA sequence: TGTGCCAGCAGCGTCCATTCCAGGGATAGAAATGAGCAGTTCTTC. The encoded protein is CASSVHSRDRNEQFF. Complete variable domain (other parts from reference TRBV9 and TRBJ2-1): DSGVTQTPKHLITATGQRVTLRCSPRSGDLSVYWYQQSLDQGLQFLIQYYNGEERAKGNILERFSAQQFPDLHSELNLSSLELGDSALYFCASSVHSRDRNEQFFGPGTRLTVL.

This clone has just one count. This sequence joins TRBV5-1 and TRBJ2-3; 13 bases agree with TRBD2. V gave up 3 bases and J gave up 6 bases; unmatched junction bases: 10. The germline gives CDR1 SGHRS, CDR2 YFSETQ. The CDR3 spans 17 residues. The CDR3 DNA is TGCGCCAGCAGCTCCCAACCCACTAGCGGGAGGGTTGATACGCAGTATTTT. Protein: CASSSQPTSGRVDTQYF.

This clone was picked up one time. V is TRBV5-1 and J is TRBJ2-1; TRBD1 is a possible D gene (6 bases). Trimming left V 4 bases short and J 7 bases short, with 9 bases between. CDR3 length: 12 amino acids. Germline CDR1 SGHRS, CDR2 YFSETQ. DNA for the CDR3: TGCGCCAGCAGCACCAGGGGTAATGAGCAGTTCTTC. Translating it yields CASSTRGNEQFF.

The V call is TRBV27, the J call TRBJ2-7, with D possibly matching TRBD1 (5 bases). CDR1 is MNHEY and CDR2 is SMNVEV in the germline V gene (reference sequence). V was shortened by 2 bases and J by 7 bases, with 12 bases between the two germline ends. CDR3 length: 13 amino acids. This CDR3 reads CASSLRGTQEQYF. In nucleotides, the CDR3 is TGTGCCAGCAGTTTAAGGGGAACGCAGGAGCAGTACTTC.

The gene calls are TRBV2 and TRBJ2-1, with 14 bases matching TRBD2. The trim removed 4 bases at V and 6 bases at J, leaving 14 bases unmatched. Germline V gene sequence: CDR1 SNHLY, CDR2 FYNNEI. This CDR3 is 19 amino acids long. CDR3 loop: CASSARPGLAGALSNEQFF. The CDR3 DNA sequence: TGTGCCAGCAGTGCCCGTCCGGGACTAGCGGGAGCACTAAGCAATGAGCAGTTCTTC.

The chain employs TRBV9 and TRBJ2-3; 10 positions agree with TRBD2. This CDR3 is 16 amino acids long. Germline CDR1 and CDR2: SGDLS and YYNGEE. Unmatched junction bases numbered 4, after V lost 3 bases and J lost 0 bases. The CDR3 bases are TGTGCCAGCAGCGGGTTAGCGGGGGGCAGCACAGATACGCAGTATTTT. It encodes CASSGLAGGSTDTQYF.

The J gene is TRBJ1-1, the V gene TRBV24-1, with D perhaps TRBD1 (5 bases). The germline CDR1 and CDR2 sequences are KGHDR and SFDVKD. CDR3 length: 15 amino acids. The V gene lost 2 bases and the J gene lost 5 bases, with 14 bases spanning the gap. CDR3 bases: TGTGCCACCAGTGATTCCGGGACTCCATGGACTGAAGCTTTCTTT. This gives the protein CATSDSGTPWTEAFF.

The chain couples TRBV5-4 to TRBJ2-5, with D possibly matching TRBD1 (6 bases). CDR1 SGHNT and CDR2 YYREEE come from the germline V gene (reference sequence). V was cut by 4 bases and J by 4 bases, with 14 bases left in between. The CDR3 totals 14 residues. This CDR3 reads CASSGGQRAETQYF. The CDR3 DNA sequence: TGTGCCAGCAGCGGAGGACAGAGGGCAGAGACCCAGTACTTC.

V usage is TRBV5-1 and J usage is TRBJ2-5; 11 nucleotides agree with TRBD1. The germline gives CDR1 SGHRS, CDR2 YFSETQ. V dropped 4 bases and J dropped 5; count of bases not matched to a gene: 4. The CDR3 has 14 residues. The CDR3 protein is CASSLGQGAETQYF. The CDR3 DNA sequence: TGCGCCAGCAGCCTAGGACAGGGGGCTGAGACCCAGTACTTC.

The chain recombines TRBV28 with TRBJ1-1; a possible D gene is TRBD1 (5 bases). The CDR3 runs to 12 residues. Germline V CDR1 and CDR2: MDHEN, SYDVKM. Deletions cut 3 bases from V and 7 bases from J, with 9 bases between. The CDR3 is CASSFIDSEAFF. CDR3 bases: TGTGCCAGCAGTTTTATCGACAGTGAAGCTTTCTTT.

This chain links TRBV28 with TRBJ2-7; 7 bases align to TRBD2. The CDR3 runs to 14 residues. The trim removed 10 bases at V and 5 bases at J, leaving 14 bases unmatched. Germline V gene sequence: CDR1 MDHEN, CDR2 SYDVKM. CDR3 sequence: CATDGGAGNHEQYF. The CDR3 coding sequence is TGTGCCACCGACGGGGGAGCGGGAAACCACGAGCAGTACTTC.

This clone was seen more than once but under ten times. The genes are TRBV11-2 and TRBJ1-2, with 7 nucleotides matching TRBD1. J gave up 1 base and V 4 bases, and 15 bases lay outside the gene matches. Germline loops: CDR1 SGHAT, CDR2 FQNNGV. The CDR3 runs to 18 residues. CDR3 nucleotide sequence: TGTGCCAGCAGCTCATTGAGGCCCTCAAGGGACAGTAACTATGGCTACACCTTC. As protein: CASSSLRPSRDSNYGYTF.

V usage is TRBV7-9 and J usage is TRBJ2-3; D is possibly TRBD2 (5 bases). In germline, CDR1 is SEHNR, CDR2 FQNEAQ (reference sequence). Deletions cut 6 bases from V and 3 bases from J, with 13 bases between. The CDR3 has 14 amino acids. CDR3 region: CASSRPGWTDTQYF. CDR3 DNA: TGTGCCAGCAGTCGCCCGGGGTGGACAGATACGCAGTATTTT.

This chain joins TRBV5-1 and TRBJ2-5; D is possibly TRBD1 (6 bases). Trimming removed 4 bases from V and 4 bases from J, with 14 bases in between. The CDR3 runs 14 residues. Looked up from germline, CDR1 is SGHRS and CDR2 is YFSETQ. In nucleotides, the CDR3 is TGCGCCAGCAGCGGGACACCAAAGGCAGAGACCCAGTACTTC. Protein product: CASSGTPKAETQYF.

The rearrangement links TRBV21-1 to TRBJ1-6; the table assigns TRBD1, which was not confirmed against the DNA. TRBV21-1 is listed as a pseudogene. CDR3 length equals 16 residues. As DNA, the CDR3 is TGTGCCAGCAGCAAAGAAGGGGACAGCTATAATTCACCCCTCCACTTT. This sequence encodes CASSKEGDSYNSPLHF.

V is TRBV28 and J is TRBJ1-5; D is unresolved. CDR1 and CDR2 from the germline V gene are MDHEN and SYDVKM. CDR3 length equals 14 residues. Trimming took off 11 bases at V and 0 bases at J, with 14 bases between the two ends. This CDR3 reads CASRRWISNQPQHF. Written as DNA, the CDR3 is TGTGCCTCTAGGAGGTGGATTAGCAATCAGCCCCAGCATTTT.

The chain uses TRBV12-3 or TRBV12-4 and TRBJ2-5; possible D gene TRBD1, 6 bases. This CDR3 contains 13 residues. Trimming took 6 bases from V and 5 from J, leaving 13 bases between them. As DNA, the CDR3 is TGTGCCAGCAGGCAACAGGGTTACGAGACCCAGTACTTC. It codes for CASRQQGYETQYF.

The chain combines TRBV7-8 with TRBJ2-7; TRBD1 matches at 7 bases. CDR1 is SGHVS, CDR2 FQNEAQ, per germline. The ends lost 7 bases at V and 5 bases at J; junction bases unmatched: 14. The length of the CDR3 is 15 residues. CDR3: CASIETTGEGNEQYF. DNA of the CDR3: TGTGCCAGCATCGAGACCACAGGGGAAGGGAACGAGCAGTACTTC.

The rearrangement uses TRBV28 and TRBJ1-5; D is unresolved. V lost 3 bases and J 1 base, leaving 10 bases between the germline ends. Germline V gives CDR1 MDHEN, CDR2 SYDVKM. This CDR3 region has 15 residues. The CDR3 nucleotides read TGTGCCAGCAGTTTCTCCGGCGGAAGCAATCAGCCCCAGCATTTT. This sequence encodes CASSFSGGSNQPQHF. Full variable domain (missing parts from reference TRBV28 and TRBJ1-5): DVKVTQSSRYLVKRTGEKVFLECVQDMDHENMFWYRQDPGLGLRLIYFSYDVKMKEKGDIPEGYSVSREKKERFSLILESASTNQTSMYLCASSFSGGSNQPQHFGDGTRLSIL.

The chain joins TRBV28 to TRBJ2-7, with TRBD2 identical over 8 bases. After removal of 7 bases from V and 6 bases from J, the junction contained 14 bases not matched to a gene. The CDR3 runs 15 residues. CDR1 MDHEN and CDR2 SYDVKM come from the germline V gene. The DNA of the CDR3 is TGTGCCAGCACTACATACAGCGGGAGACCGGGCGAGCAGTACTTC. Translated, it gives CASTTYSGRPGEQYF.